This note documents a single TCR beta chain sequence. This clonotype was recorded at least ten times. The target of this receptor is not known. No quality values exist for individual bases; no much larger clone is one base distant. These data come from a study of breast tumors, draining lymph nodes, adjacent tissues (dated by TCRdb to 2016 to 2017). At the level of the whole study: TCR beta repertoires were compared across tumor, adjacent nontumor tissue and axillary lymph nodes obtained from breast cancer patients. The study aimed to assess the relationships and possible T-cell exchange between tumor, surrounding tissue and draining lymph node repertoires in human breast cancer. Here is what the overall study found, with its caveats: Tumor and nontumor tissue repertoires were significantly more similar in luminal-like than in basal-like breast cancer. The data were considered consistent with most tumor T cells being derived from the lymph node and subsequently expanding within tumor tissue. Rather than being directly demonstrated, the conclusion that tumor T cells originate in lymph nodes was presented as consistent with a hypothesis. Tumors showed preferential V and J gene usage, and their T-cell repertoire diversity fell below that of lymph nodes yet above that of nontumor tissue.

V loses 8 bases, J loses 4 bases, and the germline ends lie 11 bases apart. Its CDR3 holds 12 amino acids, cysteine through phenylalanine. The entry retains the CDR3 DNA only, 36 bases that are in frame from base 1. In the germline V gene, CDR1 corresponds to WSHSY and CDR2 to SAAADI. Sequenced on an Illumina HiSeq 2000. TCR beta chain libraries were generated by multiplex PCR amplification. The amplified TCR beta chain products were analyzed by high-throughput sequencing. TCRdb ran its own pipeline on the public reads, namely fastp trimming at Q25 and MiXCR clone calling, and kept in-frame beta chains. Every CDR3 protein is listed once, alongside the most common genes and DNA of its rows. This sample lists 200,000 or so distinct CDR3 sequences; approximately 30% were detected once. More than 4% of the sample is taken by the ten largest. The axillary draining lymph nodes of breast cancer patients were the source of the lymph node samples.

Specimen: axillary lymph node tissue. The receptor's source is a female donor with breast cancer. Some clones in this sample may be carry-over from other donors' samples. The chain joins TRBV10-2 to TRBJ1-2; the D gene is perhaps TRBD1, from 5 matching bases. Here the CDR3 is given as CASSGRGYGYTF. The nucleotide sequence reads TGCGCCAGCTCGGGACGGGGCTATGGCTACACCTTC.